This is a list of T cell receptor beta chains from one sample in a study of response to subunit inactivated influenza vaccine. TCRdb analysed the RT-PCR reads with MiXCR anew, one entry per CDR3 protein. The data contain 650,000 to 700,000 distinct CDR3 sequences, 15% to 18% of them singletons. The sequencing here drew on PBMCs from blood, taken 11 to 12 days after vaccination. The receptors derive from a man between 50 and 59 years old who received an inactivated influenza vaccine. Both conserved end residues are part of each CDR3. The order of the fields is J gene, D gene, V gene, clone size, CDR3 protein, CDR3 DNA. A D gene is named only where the DNA matches it firmly. Clone size appears in some rows only: once, few, many, or a class for an expanded clone.

TRBJ2-5,.,TRBV7-2,many,CASSINQGMETQYF,TGTGCCAGCAGCATAAATCAGGGGATGGAGACCCAGTACTTC
TRBJ2-2,.,TRBV14,.,CASSQDLEFTGELFF,TGTGCCAGCAGCCAAGATTTAGAATTCACCGGGGAGCTGTTTTTT
TRBJ2-2,.,TRBV15,.,CATSRLNSGWQLNTGELFF,TGTGCCACCAGCAGACTAAACAGCGGGTGGCAGCTGAACACCGGGGAGCTGTTTTTT
TRBJ2-5,TRBD1,TRBV5-1,.,CASSFGQGSETQYF,TGCGCCAGCAGCTTTGGACAGGGAAGCGAGACCCAGTACTTC
TRBJ2-1,TRBD2,TRBV24-1,few,CATSDQTSGSPYNEQFF,TGTGCCACCAGTGACCAGACTAGCGGGAGCCCTTACAATGAGCAGTTCTTC
TRBJ1-2,.,TRBV5-1,once,CASSITGPLGDGYTF,TGCGCCAGCAGCATTACAGGACCCCTGGGTGATGGCTACACCTTC
TRBJ2-3,.,TRBV29-1,.,CSVGVNTDTQYF,TGCAGCGTTGGTGTAAACACAGATACGCAGTATTTT
TRBJ1-2,.,TRBV2,.,CASGGIIWQDPTNF,TGTGCCAGCGGTGGTATTATCTGGCAGGACCCAACAAACTTC
TRBJ2-2,.,TRBV7-9,.,CAVNSMAGELFF,TGTGCCGTAAATTCCATGGCCGGGGAGCTGTTTTTT
TRBJ2-3,.,TRBV12-3/TRBV12-4,.,CASREQGGTDTQYF,TGTGCCAGCCGGGAGCAGGGTGGAACAGATACGCAGTATTTT